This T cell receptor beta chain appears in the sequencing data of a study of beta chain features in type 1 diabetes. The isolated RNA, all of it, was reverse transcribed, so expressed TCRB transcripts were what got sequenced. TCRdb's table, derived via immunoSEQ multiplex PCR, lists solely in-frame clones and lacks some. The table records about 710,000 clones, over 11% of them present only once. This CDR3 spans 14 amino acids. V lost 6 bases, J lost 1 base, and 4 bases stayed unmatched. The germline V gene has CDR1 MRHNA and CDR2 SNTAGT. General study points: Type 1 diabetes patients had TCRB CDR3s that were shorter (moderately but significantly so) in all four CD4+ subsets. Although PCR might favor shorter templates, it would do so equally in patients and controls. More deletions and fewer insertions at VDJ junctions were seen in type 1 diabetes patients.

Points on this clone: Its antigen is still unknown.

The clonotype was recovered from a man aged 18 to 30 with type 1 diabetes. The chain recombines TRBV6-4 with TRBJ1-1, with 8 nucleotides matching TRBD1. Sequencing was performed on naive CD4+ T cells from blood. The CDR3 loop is CASSFDRGNTEAFF. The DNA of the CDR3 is TGTGCCAGCAGCTTCGACAGGGGGAACACTGAAGCTTTCTTT.